This is a list of T cell receptor beta chains from one sample in a study of blood T cell repertoires in COVID-19. TCRdb keeps only in-frame clones here, not all; method: immunoSEQ multiplex PCR. The sample shows 200,000 to 250,000 clones, around 81% of them seen only once. Sequenced material: PBMCs or T cells enriched from blood (not recorded which). The receptors here all came from a man younger than 40 with acute COVID-19. Each CDR3 is given with its conserved first and last residue. A D gene is named only where the DNA matches it firmly. Clone size appears in some rows only: once, few, many, or a class for an expanded clone.

j_call v_call d_call clone_size cdr3_aa cdr3_nt
TRBJ1-1 TRBV5-4 . . CASSLERGRNTEAFF TGTGCCAGCAGCTTGGAAAGAGGCAGGAACACTGAAGCTTTCTTT
TRBJ1-5 TRBV6-5 . . CASSQNSNQPQHF TGTGCCAGCAGCCAGAATAGCAATCAGCCCCAGCATTTT
TRBJ2-7 TRBV24-1 . . CATSDFQVNEQYF TGTGCCACCAGTGATTTCCAGGTAAACGAGCAGTACTTC
TRBJ2-5 TRBV28 TRBD1 . CASSPPRGLETQYF TGTGCCAGCAGTCCACCCAGGGGGCTGGAGACCCAGTACTTC
TRBJ2-3 TRBV5-1 . . CASSLALAPDTQYF TGCGCCAGCAGCTTGGCGCTAGCGCCAGATACGCAGTATTTT
TRBJ2-1 TRBV9 . . CASSVADQRGSYNEQFF TGTGCCAGCAGCGTAGCTGATCAAAGGGGATCCTACAATGAGCAGTTCTTC
TRBJ2-5 TRBV18 . . CASSPPRVGETQYF TGTGCCAGCTCACCACCCAGGGTAGGAGAGACCCAGTACTTC
TRBJ1-1 TRBV19 . . CASSLTGWNTEAFF TGTGCCAGTAGTCTCACAGGGTGGAACACTGAAGCTTTCTTT
TRBJ2-3 TRBV29-1 . . CSVEASTDTQYF TGCAGCGTTGAGGCCAGCACAGATACGCAGTATTTT
TRBJ2-7 TRBV19 TRBD2 once CASSISGPREQYF TGTGCCAGTAGTATTAGCGGGCCCCGCGAGCAGTACTTC